This T cell receptor (beta chain) emerged from a study of T cell responses to AZD1222 COVID-19 vaccine. The CDR3 length is 18 residues. Study-level findings and limits: White British ancestry dominated among donors, who included more females, and clonal diversity was possibly underestimated. Spike-specific TCR breadth and depth both grew after two AZD1222 doses. With dominance at 160-218 and 743-854, vaccine-associated CD4 TCRs spanned spike.

Repertoires were generated with immunoSEQ multiplex PCR, while TCRdb's copy carries only in-frame clones and drops some. Of tens of thousands of clones in the sample, more than 65% were seen once. Points on this clone: Its antigen is still unknown.

The chain is built from TRBV1 and TRBJ1-1; the tabulated D call, TRBD1, remains unverified against the DNA. TRBV1 is deemed a pseudogene. The sequencing here drew on peripheral blood, taken on day 0 of MenACWY control vaccination. The clonotype comes from an adult in good health. The CDR3 region is CTSSQRYRALLLNTEAFF. CDR3 DNA sequence: TGCACCAGCAGCCAGCGATACAGGGCCCTCCTTTTAAACACTGAAGCTTTCTTT.